This passage covers 30 T cell receptor beta chains from one sample sequenced in a study of cytomegalovirus exposure and HLA in healthy donors. 13 Jbeta primers and 60 Vbeta primers were used for the PCR. Clones were sequenced by immunoSEQ multiplex PCR, and TCRdb holds only the in-frame ones, with some missing. Of some 120,000 clones detected, approximately 8.6% appear once; the ten largest clones hold approximately 6%. The sample was PBMCs. Receptor source: a woman in her thirties or forties in good health and CMV-seropositive.

This clone has a handful of counts. The junction departs from germline at one end; a sequencing error may be responsible. J is TRBJ1-2 and V is TRBV13; TRBD1 matches 10 bases. The CDR3 loop spans 16 amino acids. From germline, CDR1 is PRHDT and CDR2 FYEKMQ (reference sequence). CDR3 DNA sequence: TGTGCCAGCAGCATAGGGACAGGGGAAGGGAACTATGGCTACACCTTC. Translating gives CASSIGTGEGNYGYTF.

This chain links TRBV28 with TRBJ2-7; D not resolved. Trimming stripped 3 bases from V and 4 bases from J, with 7 bases between. The CDR3 covers 12 residues. Germline values: CDR1 MDHEN, CDR2 SYDVKM. CDR3 in amino acids: CASSLYQYEQYF. As DNA, the CDR3 is TGTGCCAGCAGTTTGTATCAGTACGAGCAGTACTTC.

This clone was counted a few times. The rearrangement joins TRBV6-6 to TRBJ1-3; no clear D gene. Trimming took 8 bases from V and 0 from J, leaving 11 bases between them. This CDR3 has 14 amino acids. CDR1 and CDR2 from the germline V gene are MNHNY and SVGAGI (reference sequence). CDR3 coding DNA: TGTGCCAGCTACCCAGGAAGCTCTGGAAACACCATATATTTT. It is translated as CASYPGSSGNTIYF.

The rearrangement links TRBV2 to TRBJ2-1, with TRBD2 identical over 12 bases. The CDR3 spans 15 residues. CDR1 and CDR2 (germline): SNHLY, FYNNEI. The junction had 7 bases not matched to a gene; V was cut back by 6 bases and J by 7 bases. The DNA for the CDR3 is TGTGCCAGCAGCCCCTCTAGCGGGGGGGCTAATGAGCAGTTCTTC. This codes for CASSPSSGGANEQFF.

The table lists this clone with a few counts. This chain joins TRBV5-4 and TRBJ1-2; possible D gene TRBD1, 5 bases. With 4 bases removed from V and 5 bases from J, the gap between germline ends came to 12 bases. The CDR3 loop spans 13 amino acids. Germline CDR1 SGHNT, CDR2 YYREEE (reference sequence). DNA for the CDR3: TGTGCCAGCAGCACCCCTGGGGGGTATGGCTACACCTTC. It translates to CASSTPGGYGYTF.

This sequence joins TRBV9 and TRBJ2-3, with 7 bases aligning to TRBD1. Germline-derived CDR1 and CDR2 are SGDLS and YYNGEE. Losses at the gene ends were 4 bases for V and 1 base for J; bases not matched to a gene: 6. There are 15 residues in the CDR3. The CDR3 DNA reads TGTGCCAGCAGCCCCCGACAGGGCGGCACAGATACGCAGTATTTT. Protein sequence: CASSPRQGGTDTQYF.

The rearrangement links TRBV30 to TRBJ1-6; the match to TRBD1 covers 7 bases. CDR1 GTSNPN and CDR2 SVGIG come from the germline V gene (reference sequence). This CDR3 contains 16 residues. The V segment lost 2 bases and the J segment 6 bases; nucleotides outside the gene matches: 10. Here the CDR3 DNA reads TGTGCCTGGAGTCGATCTGGACAGGTCTTTAATTCACCCCTCCACTTT. Translation: CAWSRSGQVFNSPLHF. The whole variable domain, filled in from reference TRBV30 and TRBJ1-6, reads SQTIHQWPATLVQPVGSPLSLECTVEGTSNPNLYWYRQAAGRGLQLLFYSVGIGQISSEVPQNLSASRPQDRQFILSSKKLLLSDSGFYLCAWSRSGQVFNSPLHFGNGTRLTVT.

The genes are TRBV18 and TRBJ2-3; TRBD1 aligns across 9 bases. The CDR3 is 15 residues long. Germline loops: CDR1 KGHSH, CDR2 LQKENI. J gave up 3 bases and V 6 bases, and 7 bases lay outside the gene matches. The CDR3 DNA reads TGTGCCAGCTCGCCCGGGACAGGGTGGACAGATACGCAGTATTTT. Translated: CASSPGTGWTDTQYF.

This clone showed up just a few times. This rearrangement joins TRBV4-1 to TRBJ2-3; D remains unclear. V was trimmed by 4 bases and J by 0 bases, leaving 11 bases between them. There are 15 residues in the CDR3. In germline, CDR1 is MGHRA, CDR2 YSYEKL. The DNA for the CDR3 is TGCGCCAGCAGCCCTATCACCCGTAGCACAGATACGCAGTATTTT. It encodes CASSPITRSTDTQYF.

Only a few counts were recorded for this clone. In DNA form, the CDR3 reads TGCGCCAGCAGCTTGTCGGTAAATAATTCACCCCTCCACTTT. This codes for CASSLSVNNSPLHF. The rearrangement links TRBV5-1 to TRBJ1-6; D is uncertain. Germline CDR1 SGHRS, CDR2 YFSETQ. V lost 1 base to trimming and J lost 5 bases, with 7 bases between them. This CDR3 region has 14 residues.

The rearrangement links TRBV18 to TRBJ1-2; D perhaps matches TRBD1 (5 bases). Germline CDR1 and CDR2: KGHSH and LQKENI. The CDR3 is 15 amino acids. Deletions cut 6 bases from V and 2 bases from J, with 16 bases between. The CDR3 spells CASSTNRNSNYGYTF. The DNA of the CDR3 is TGTGCCAGCTCGACGAACAGGAATTCAAACTATGGCTACACCTTC.

This clone showed up just a few times. J is TRBJ1-1 and V is TRBV14; D might be TRBD1 (5 bases). The CDR3 length is 14 residues. Trimming removed 5 bases from V and 4 bases from J, with 14 bases in between. The germline CDR1 and CDR2 sequences are SGHDN and FVKESK. The CDR3 coding sequence is TGTGCCAGCAGCGGGAGGGGTTCGGGCACTGAAGCTTTCTTT. Translation gives CASSGRGSGTEAFF.

The J gene is TRBJ2-1, the V gene TRBV7-3; a possible D gene is TRBD1 (5 bases). Germline values: CDR1 SGHTA, CDR2 FQGTGA. There are 13 residues in the CDR3. The V gene lost 4 bases and the J gene lost 6 bases, with 10 bases spanning the gap. The CDR3 sequence is CASSSDSVNEQFF. For the CDR3, the DNA is TGTGCCAGCAGCTCCGACAGTGTCAATGAGCAGTTCTTC.

The chain recombines TRBV4-1 with TRBJ2-7, with 12 bases aligning to TRBD2. From germline, CDR1 is MGHRA and CDR2 YSYEKL. V was clipped by 1 base and J by 3 bases; unmatched bases: 4. This CDR3 is built from 16 residues. The CDR3 sequence is CASSQGRTSGDYEQYF. CDR3 DNA sequence: TGCGCCAGCAGCCAAGGCCGGACTAGCGGGGACTACGAGCAGTACTTC.

The V call is TRBV5-5, the J call TRBJ1-6; 7 nucleotides match TRBD1. Unmatched junction bases numbered 1, after V lost 1 base and J lost 6 bases. This CDR3 region has 14 residues. CDR1 and CDR2 from the germline V gene are SGHKS and YYEKEE (reference sequence). The CDR3 spells CASSLHRGNSPLHF. The CDR3 bases are TGTGCCAGCAGCTTGCACAGGGGTAATTCACCCCTCCACTTT.

This clone has just a few counts. The conserved final phenylalanine or tryptophan is absent from the CDR3, which likely points to a read error. The chain employs TRBV7-9 and TRBJ1-5, with 8 bases identical to TRBD1. The V gene's germline CDR1 is SEHNR and CDR2 FQNEAQ (reference sequence). Trimming at V came to 5 bases and at J to 4 bases, leaving 7 bases not matched to a gene. This CDR3 comprises 15 residues. Written as DNA, the CDR3 is TGTGCCAGCAGCCTGGAACGACAGGGGAATCAGCCCCAGCATTCT. Its translation is CASSLERQGNQPQHS.

This clone has more than one count but fewer than ten. V usage is TRBV9 and J usage is TRBJ1-5, with TRBD1 as a possible D gene (6 bases). The CDR3 extends over 15 amino acids. CDR1 and CDR2 (germline): SGDLS, YYNGEE. Between the trimmed V and J ends, which lost 4 bases and 3 bases, there was a span of 14 bases. CDR3 in amino acids: CASSQGRVPNQPQHF. For the CDR3, the DNA is TGTGCCAGCAGCCAGGGGAGGGTCCCCAATCAGCCCCAGCATTTT.

The chain joins TRBV5-1 to TRBJ2-7, with 9 bases fitting TRBD1. The J segment lost 3 bases and the V segment lost 3 bases, leaving 7 bases of the junction unmatched. This CDR3 region has 15 residues. Germline V gene lookup returns CDR1 SGHRS and CDR2 YFSETQ. CDR3 loop: CASSSGETGGYEQYF. The CDR3 region has the DNA TGCGCCAGCAGCTCAGGGGAGACAGGGGGCTACGAGCAGTACTTC.

This chain joins TRBV11-2 and TRBJ2-7, with D possibly TRBD2 on 6 matching bases. In germline, CDR1 is SGHAT, CDR2 FQNNGV. Deletions cut 2 bases from V and 6 bases from J, with 14 bases between. CDR3 length: 14 residues. The CDR3 DNA follows: TGTGCCAGCAGCTTATTGGTCAGGAGGGGCGAGCAGTACTTC. The encoded protein is CASSLLVRRGEQYF.

The V call is TRBV6-1, the J call TRBJ1-2; D unresolved. This CDR3 has 14 residues. Trimming shortened V by 0 bases and J by 5 bases, and 10 bases separated the two germline ends. Germline V CDR1 and CDR2: MNHNS, SASEGT. The CDR3 DNA is TGTGCCAGCAGTGAAGCCCCGGGTTTGTATGGCTACACCTTC. As protein: CASSEAPGLYGYTF.

Remarks on this clone: The germline gene is not matched at one end of the junction; a read error may be the cause. V gene TRBV11-2 combines with J gene TRBJ1-1, with TRBD1 identical over 7 bases. CDR1 and CDR2 (germline): SGHAT, FQNNGV. This CDR3 spans 14 amino acids. The CDR3 reads CASRGLQGNPEAFF. The DNA of the CDR3 is TGTGCCAGCAGGGGTTTACAGGGGAACCCTGAAGCTTTCTTT.

The rearrangement joins TRBV15 to TRBJ1-5, with D perhaps TRBD1 (5 bases). Germline values: CDR1 LNHNV, CDR2 YYDKDF (reference sequence). Trimming took 8 bases from V and 7 from J, leaving 27 bases between them. This CDR3 has 17 amino acids. CDR3: CATRPVGGTPFQQPQHF. CDR3 bases: TGTGCCACCCGCCCGGTGGGAGGGACGCCATTTCAACAGCCCCAGCATTTT.

The chain links TRBV11-2 to TRBJ1-1; D is uncertain. Germline CDR1 SGHAT, CDR2 FQNNGV. This CDR3 comprises 14 residues. The germline V and J ends were trimmed by 3 bases and 0 bases, with 8 bases remaining between them. CDR3 amino acids: CASSFSRLNTEAFF. The CDR3 DNA reads TGTGCCAGCAGCTTTAGCAGACTGAACACTGAAGCTTTCTTT.

The table lists this clone with a few counts. The chain recombines TRBV7-6 with TRBJ2-5, with 9 bases fitting TRBD2. J was trimmed by 3 bases and V by 0 bases; bases with no gene match: 11. Germline V gene sequence: CDR1 SGHVS, CDR2 FNYEAQ. This CDR3 region has 18 residues. DNA for the CDR3: TGTGCCAGCAGCTTAGCGCCCCACTCGACTAGCGGAGAAGAGACCCAGTACTTC. Translation: CASSLAPHSTSGEETQYF.

This chain uses TRBV4-1 with TRBJ1-5; 12 bases map to TRBD1. Germline V gene sequence: CDR1 MGHRA, CDR2 YSYEKL. This CDR3 has 18 residues. With V trimmed by 3 bases and J by 4 bases, 10 bases remained unmatched. CDR3 residues: CASSHPRGTGGVNQPQHF. CDR3 sequence (DNA): TGCGCCAGCAGCCACCCTCGGGGGACAGGGGGCGTGAATCAGCCCCAGCATTTT.

The sample holds a few counts of this clone. The rearrangement joins TRBV5-1 to TRBJ1-6, with 9 bases matching TRBD1. Losses at the gene ends were 4 bases for V and 6 bases for J; bases not matched to a gene: 8. Germline lookup yields CDR1 SGHRS and CDR2 YFSETQ. The CDR3 extends over 16 amino acids. The CDR3 region is CASSLGTGHSNSPLHF. The CDR3 DNA is TGCGCCAGCAGCCTAGGGACAGGGCATTCTAATTCACCCCTCCACTTT. Combining the CDR3 with reference TRBV5-1 and TRBJ1-6 gives the whole variable domain KAGVTQTPRYLIKTRGQQVTLSCSPISGHRSVSWYQQTPGQGLQFLFEYFSETQRNKGNFPGRFSGRQFSNSRSEMNVSTLELGDSALYLCASSLGTGHSNSPLHFGNGTRLTVT.

This clone showed up just a few times. The chain uses TRBV5-1 and TRBJ2-1; TRBD2 agrees at 13 bases. Per the germline V gene, CDR1 is SGHRS and CDR2 is YFSETQ. This CDR3 spans 16 amino acids. V was clipped by 5 bases and J by 3 bases; unmatched bases: 5. CDR3 residues: CASSLTSGGFYNEQFF. In DNA form, the CDR3 reads TGCGCCAGCAGTTTGACTAGCGGGGGGTTCTACAATGAGCAGTTCTTC.

This clone has more than one count but fewer than ten. The gene calls are TRBV6-1 and TRBJ2-7; 7 positions agree with TRBD1. In germline, CDR1 is MNHNS, CDR2 SASEGT. V lost 1 base, J lost 0 bases, and 3 bases stayed unmatched. CDR3 size: 15 residues. This CDR3 reads CASSEETGSSYEQYF. The CDR3 nucleotides are TGTGCCAGCAGTGAAGAGACAGGGAGCTCCTACGAGCAGTACTTC.

This clone has more than one count but fewer than ten. The CDR3 DNA reads as TGCGCCAGCAGCTTCCAGGGGGCTGAAGATGAGCAGTTCTTC. It is translated as CASSFQGAEDEQFF. This chain joins TRBV5-1 and TRBJ2-1, with TRBD1 identical over 8 bases. The CDR3 contains 14 residues. Germline V gene data show CDR1 as SGHRS and CDR2 as YFSETQ. V lost 2 bases and J lost 8; bases outside the gene matches: 6.

J is TRBJ2-5 and V is TRBV28, with a weak D call TRBD2 (5 bases). The CDR3 runs 15 residues. CDR1 and CDR2 (germline): MDHEN, SYDVKM. V gave up 6 bases and J gave up 1 base, with 15 bases separating them. The DNA for the CDR3 is TGTGCCAGCAGCCCAAATTCCGGGGTCCAAGAGACCCAGTACTTC. Translating gives CASSPNSGVQETQYF.